This T cell receptor beta chain originates from a study of PD-1 blockade in classical Hodgkin lymphoma. Study findings and constraints: Relapsed/refractory patients reportedly had the lowest baseline TCR diversity, below newly diagnosed patients, who were below healthy donors.

This table comes from immunoSEQ multiplex PCR, and its TCRdb copy is limited to in-frame clones, with some not included. The table records about 7,000 clones, under 80% of them present only once. Sample time point: newly diagnosed, previously untreated cHL patient sample. For this clone: Its antigen is unknown.

The clonotype was recovered from a human donor with classical Hodgkin lymphoma. The sample comprised peripheral blood mononuclear cells (PBMCs).

CDR3 coding DNA: TGTGCCAGCAGTATATCCTACCAAGAGACCCAGTACTTC. Its translation: CASSISYQETQYF. The chain links TRBV2 to TRBJ2-5; no definite D call. This CDR3 comprises 13 residues. The germline V gene encodes CDR1 SNHLY and CDR2 FYNNEI. Trimming stripped 5 bases from V and 0 bases from J, with 7 bases between.